Here is one T cell receptor beta chain with its context. The antigen this receptor binds is unknown. Base quality data are lacking; no much larger clone is found one base away. In light of the paper, this sample's time point label describes: cells obtained before transplantation from donor or recipient. CD3+CD4+ and CD3+CD8+ populations were FACS-sorted from unstimulated pre-transplant donor and recipient cells taken from spleen or lymph nodes. The V and J ends are trimmed by 2 bases and 7 bases, leaving 11 bases between them. CDR1 is given as MNHNY and CDR2 as SVGAGI, both from the germline V gene (reference sequence). Including cysteine and phenylalanine, the CDR3 has 13 amino acids. Here the CDR3 DNA is all that survives: 39 bases in frame from base 1. These data belong to a study of graft-versus-host responses after intestinal transplantation (dated by TCRdb to the early 2020s). For the wider study: Multivisceral, liver-intestinal, or isolated intestinal transplants were received by the recipients. After intestinal transplantation, graft-versus-host and host-versus-graft alloreactive T cell clones in the graft, circulation and bone marrow were tracked using bulk TCR-beta CDR3 sequencing. Alloreactive clones were identified by sequencing pre-transplant mixed lymphocyte reaction products and comparing them with unstimulated pre-transplant donor and recipient T cells. The cohort enrolled 24 intestinal transplant recipients, one of whom was a retransplant, and a few patients without pretransplant specimens were excluded. Donor T cell macrochimerism was defined as a peak of at least 4% donor T cells among recipient peripheral blood mononuclear cells. Samples from three later patients were sequenced in-house on an Illumina MiSeq with MiXCR processing rather than by the commercial service. All recipients received anti-thymocyte globulin induction followed by maintenance tacrolimus and steroids for around three years. On the study overall, not on this receptor specifically: GvH clones were detected in recipient bone marrow, and some appeared earlier in ileal mucosa or blood, consistent with an intestinal mucosal origin. Early after transplant, peak levels of circulating GvH clones were associated with declines in HvG clones. The relatively low number and heterogeneity of intestinal transplant patients limited the conclusions. In patients with donor T cell macrochimerism, the allografts had high GvH to HvG T cell clonal ratios.

The library was made by the immunoSEQ multiplex PCR assay. In most patients, genomic DNA was isolated using the Qiagen DNeasy Blood and Tissue Kit and sent frozen to Adaptive Biotechnologies for TCR sequencing. For most patients, high-throughput TCR-beta CDR3 sequencing of genomic DNA was performed by Adaptive Biotechnologies. In the source study's methods: Adaptive's ImmunoSEQ software was the source of the TCR sequencing data for 15 to 20 patients, while three other patients were processed with MiXCR and VDJtools. CD4 versus CD8 sorting errors were corrected by removing sequences found in both subsets at a frequency ratio below 5:1. CDR3 nucleotide sequences shared by donor and recipient were removed because the origin of these sequences could not be assigned. Alloreactive clones required at least 2-fold expansion over unstimulated cells and minimum CFSE-low frequency of 0.002% (template counts) or 0.001% (read counts). Clones detected in sequenced pre-transplant spleen, lymph node, or MLR CFSE-low populations of the donor or recipient were defined as mappable. The cumulative frequency of alloreactive clones was calculated as a percentage of all sequences, weighted by copy number. TCRdb carries this immuneACCESS record with in-frame sequences only. Its versions omit some clonotypes, under half of them owing to an unresolved V gene in the studies checked, with the rest unexplained. The V and J calls and clone size are taken from that table; D and trimming were inferred from the DNA. Here the sample has over 100,000 clones; around nine tenths occur a single time. About 0.25% of the sample comes from the top ten.

This receptor was obtained from a human donor who was the organ donor for an intestinal transplant. The sample consisted of unstimulated CD4+ T cells sorted from spleen or lymph node cells, taken before transplant. Recombination joined TRBV6-6 with TRBJ1-1; matching of 6 bases hints at TRBD1 as the D gene. The DNA reads as follows: TGTGCCAGCAGTTACGCAGGGGCCGATGAAGCTTTCTTT. Its translation reads: CASSYAGADEAFF.